A selection of T cell receptor beta chains follows, all from one sample in a study of T-cell memory formation after mild COVID-19. From the 5' RACE reads, TCRdb called clonotypes with MiXCR, one entry per CDR3 protein. The sample yields about 500,000 distinct CDR3 sequences, 20% seen once. The sequenced sample was PBMCs or a T cell subset sorted from them (not recorded which). These TCRs come from an adult woman who had mild COVID-19 (a few samples of this study predate the infection). Cell type and time point are not known. The CDR3 runs from the conserved cysteine through the conserved F or W. A D gene is named only where the DNA matches it firmly. Rows give clone size only sometimes, using once, few, many, or a class for an expanded clone.

D gene	clone size	V gene	J gene	CDR3 protein	CDR3 DNA
TRBD2	.	TRBV29-1	TRBJ2-3	CSATSGLAGRDTQYF	TGCAGCGCTACTTCGGGACTAGCGGGCCGAGATACGCAGTATTTT
.	few	TRBV2	TRBJ2-7	CASSELGFGSAYEQYF	TGTGCCAGCAGTGAACTCGGCTTCGGGTCAGCCTACGAGCAGTACTTC
TRBD2	few	TRBV12-3/TRBV12-4	TRBJ2-5	CASSLGLAGGPGPEETQYF	TGTGCCAGCAGTTTGGGACTAGCGGGAGGGCCGGGTCCGGAGGAGACCCAGTACTTC
.	few	TRBV4-3	TRBJ2-1	CASSGGPRGNEQFF	TGCGCCAGCAGCGGGGGCCCCCGGGGGAATGAGCAGTTCTTC
.	.	TRBV5-5	TRBJ1-1	CASSLSTGPWAEAFF	TGTGCCAGCAGCTTGTCCACCGGACCATGGGCTGAAGCTTTCTTT
.	.	TRBV7-3	TRBJ2-3	CASSSDRMATDTQYF	TGTGCCAGCAGCTCGGACAGAATGGCTACAGATACGCAGTATTTT
TRBD1	.	TRBV2	TRBJ2-5	CASSGVRGLETQYF	TGTGCCAGCAGTGGAGTCAGGGGGCTAGAGACCCAGTACTTC
TRBD2	few	TRBV7-3	TRBJ2-1	CASSPFSGGPFEQFF	TGTGCCAGCAGTCCTTTTTCGGGAGGGCCGTTTGAGCAGTTCTTC
TRBD2	few	TRBV18	TRBJ2-1	CASSPLAGFKDEQFF	TGTGCCAGCTCACCCTTAGCGGGGTTTAAGGATGAGCAGTTCTTC
.	few	TRBV20-1	TRBJ1-1	CSARDAAGGRANTEAFF	TGCAGTGCTAGAGATGCCGCCGGGGGGAGGGCTAACACTGAAGCTTTCTTT
TRBD1	few	TRBV7-9	TRBJ2-6	CASSPWDSSANVLTF	TGTGCCAGCAGCCCCTGGGACAGTTCGGCCAACGTCCTGACTTTC
.	.	TRBV2	TRBJ2-7	CASRNEPGEQYF	TGTGCCAGCAGGAATGAGCCGGGGGAGCAGTACTTC
.	few	TRBV24-1	TRBJ2-3	CATSDPRDFTDTQYF	TGTGCCACCAGTGATCCCCGGGACTTCACAGATACGCAGTATTTT
.	once	TRBV6-5	TRBJ2-5	CASRWGGQRGTETQYF	TGTGCCAGCAGGTGGGGGGGACAGAGAGGAACGGAGACCCAGTACTTC
.	.	TRBV7-9	TRBJ1-1	CASSLVGSMNTEAFF	TGTGCCAGCAGCTTAGTGGGCAGCATGAACACTGAAGCTTTCTTT
.	.	TRBV12-3/TRBV12-4	TRBJ1-5	CASREGGYQPQHF	TGTGCCAGCAGGGAGGGTGGCTATCAGCCCCAGCATTTT